These 14 T cell receptor beta chains came from one sample sequenced in a study of technical replicates of blood from several donors. Assay: immunoSEQ multiplex PCR; the TCRdb copy retains only in-frame clones and omits some. The table includes around 62,000 clones, roughly 98% detected once. Sequenced material: T cells isolated from PBMCs. These receptor sequences come from a human donor in good health.

The chain is built from TRBV2 and TRBJ2-7; D call uncertain. V lost 2 bases and J lost 3, with 5 bases in between. This CDR3 contains 12 residues. Per the germline V gene, CDR1 is SNHLY and CDR2 is FYNNEI. The CDR3 DNA is TGTGCCAGCAGTGAACACAGCTACGAGCAGTACTTC. Its protein product is CASSEHSYEQYF.

For the CDR3, the DNA is TGTGCCAGCAGTGTAGGGCAGGGTTCCAGGGAGCAGTACTTC. It specifies CASSVGQGSREQYF. This chain uses TRBV25-1 with TRBJ2-7, with a weak D call TRBD1 (5 bases). V was cut by 4 bases and J by 7 bases, with 17 bases left in between. This CDR3 contains 14 residues. Per germline, CDR1 MGHDK and CDR2 SYGVNS.

The rearrangement links TRBV15 to TRBJ2-7; 11 positions match TRBD2. The CDR3 extends over 15 amino acids. Trimming cost V 3 bases and J 6 bases; bases outside gene matches: 7. Germline CDR1 LNHNV, CDR2 YYDKDF (reference sequence). This CDR3 is CATSSIAGGPVEQYF. Written as DNA, the CDR3 is TGTGCCACCAGCAGCATAGCGGGAGGGCCAGTCGAGCAGTACTTC.

The CDR3 DNA reads as TGTGCCAGCAGTGCCAATTCCTACAATGAGCAGTTCTTC. Encoded protein: CASSANSYNEQFF. V is TRBV6-4 and J is TRBJ2-1; D uncertain. The germline gives CDR1 MRHNA, CDR2 SNTAGT. V lost 4 bases and J lost 1, with 5 bases in between. The CDR3 consists of 13 residues.

The chain recombines TRBV5-1 with TRBJ2-1; 11 nucleotides line up with TRBD2. Trimming took 0 bases from V and 8 from J; bases not matched to a gene: 7. Germline V lookup: CDR1 SGHRS, CDR2 YFSETQ. The CDR3 runs to 16 residues. The DNA of the CDR3 is TGCGCCAGCAGCTTGGGATTAGCGGGAGGGTGGGATGAGCAGTTCTTC. This encodes CASSLGLAGGWDEQFF.

The chain uses TRBV30 and TRBJ2-7; the match to TRBD1 covers 7 bases. The J segment lost 1 base and the V segment lost 7 bases, leaving 7 bases of the junction unmatched. This CDR3 comprises 13 residues. Per the germline V gene, CDR1 is GTSNPN and CDR2 is SVGIG (reference sequence). CDR3 region: CALFRDSSYEQYF. DNA of the CDR3: TGTGCCTTGTTTCGGGACAGTTCCTACGAGCAGTACTTC.

The rearrangement links TRBV27 to TRBJ1-2, with a weak D call TRBD1 (5 bases). V was clipped by 5 bases and J by 2 bases, with 30 bases between them. The CDR3 is made up of 20 amino acids. From germline, CDR1 is MNHEY and CDR2 SMNVEV (reference sequence). The CDR3 DNA reads as TGTGCCAGCAGTCTCGTCCCCATCGGCAGGGCGATTTTCCTCAACTATGGCTACACCTTC. Residues: CASSLVPIGRAIFLNYGYTF.

The chain is built from TRBV4-1 and TRBJ2-7; D might be TRBD1 (7 bases). The CDR3 has 16 residues. Trimming stripped 0 bases from V and 5 bases from J, with 17 bases between. Germline V gene data show CDR1 as MGHRA and CDR2 as YSYEKL. CDR3 coding DNA: TGCGCCAGCAGCCAAGATCGCACAGGGGACTTGGACGAGCAGTACTTC. Amino acid sequence: CASSQDRTGDLDEQYF.

The rearrangement joins TRBV4-1 to TRBJ1-1; no firm D call. V was cut by 0 bases and J by 3 bases, with 11 bases left in between. Germline CDR1 MGHRA, CDR2 YSYEKL. CDR3 length: 15 amino acids. The CDR3 protein is CASSQDPGWDTEAFF. CDR3 bases: TGCGCCAGCAGCCAAGATCCGGGTTGGGACACTGAAGCTTTCTTT.

The rearrangement joins TRBV5-1 to TRBJ1-1; D remains unclear. The CDR3 contains 15 residues. With 2 bases removed from V and 0 bases from J, the gap between germline ends came to 11 bases. Germline V gene sequence: CDR1 SGHRS, CDR2 YFSETQ. The CDR3 is CASSLRVGLNTEAFF. The CDR3 DNA follows: TGCGCCAGCAGCTTAAGAGTCGGGTTGAACACTGAAGCTTTCTTT.

This rearrangement joins TRBV23-1 to TRBJ2-2, with a tentative D call TRBD2 (6 bases). TRBV23-1 is recorded as an ORF, its role being uncertain. Trimming removed 3 bases at V and 1 base at J, with 18 bases between. The CDR3 totals 18 residues. Here the CDR3 reads CASSHPLFGSGNTGELFF. The CDR3 DNA follows: TGCGCCAGCAGTCACCCCCTATTTGGTAGCGGGAACACCGGGGAGCTGTTTTTT.

The V and J genes are TRBV18 and TRBJ2-1; 9 bases fit TRBD2. Germline assignment: CDR1 KGHSH and CDR2 LQKENI. Trimming cost V 3 bases and J 0 bases; bases outside gene matches: 3. The length of the CDR3 is 16 residues. The CDR3 DNA reads TGTGCCAGCTCACCCTCACTAGCGGGCTCCTACAATGAGCAGTTCTTC. Amino acid sequence: CASSPSLAGSYNEQFF.

The chain links TRBV28 to TRBJ2-1; D ambiguous. The CDR3 totals 14 residues. Trimming pared 7 bases from V and 7 bases from J, leaving 17 bases between. Germline CDR1 is MDHEN and CDR2 is SYDVKM. CDR3 in amino acids: CASTPFESSNEQFF. The CDR3 DNA is TGTGCCAGCACCCCGTTCGAGTCTTCAAATGAGCAGTTCTTC.

This rearrangement joins TRBV5-5 to TRBJ1-4, with D uncertain. CDR1 is SGHKS, CDR2 YYEKEE, per germline (reference sequence). The V end lost 4 bases, the J end lost 8 bases, and 12 bases lay between the germline ends. The CDR3 extends over 13 amino acids. CDR3 in amino acids: CASSPSSGEKLFF. The CDR3 DNA follows: TGTGCCAGCAGCCCGTCATCGGGGGAAAAACTGTTTTTT.